This TCR beta chain was sequenced for a study of blood T cell repertoires in COVID-19. The CDR3 length is 14 residues. Germline CDR1 is SQVTM and CDR2 is ANQGSEA. V was clipped by 4 bases and J by 3 bases, with 13 bases between them. Clones were sequenced by immunoSEQ multiplex PCR, and TCRdb holds only the in-frame ones, with some missing. The table records fewer than 15,000 clones, roughly 88% of them present only once. V usage is TRBV29-1 and J usage is TRBJ1-5; a possible D gene is TRBD1 (6 bases). The sequencing sample was made of peripheral blood. The sequence was collected from a human donor in a cohort sampled during active COVID-19. CDR3 amino acids: CSVARGNNNQPQHF. The CDR3 DNA reads as TGCAGCGTTGCCAGGGGTAATAACAATCAGCCCCAGCATTTT.